The 13 T cell receptor beta chains given below trace back to one sample, sequenced in a study of T cell responses to AZD1222 COVID-19 vaccine. Sequencing used immunoSEQ multiplex PCR; TCRdb keeps in-frame clones, though not all of them. The table records approximately 140,000 clones, more than 70% of them present only once. The input for sequencing was peripheral blood, taken on day 0 of AZD1222 vaccination. All receptors come from an adult in good health.

The V call is TRBV19, the J call TRBJ1-2; D may be TRBD1 (5 bases). Trimming took off 6 bases at V and 5 bases at J, with 13 bases between the two ends. CDR3 length equals 13 residues. CDR1 is LNHDA and CDR2 is SQIVND in the germline V gene (reference sequence). The CDR3 loop reads CASSMGRSYGYTF. In nucleotides, the CDR3 is TGTGCCAGTAGCATGGGACGGTCATATGGCTACACCTTC.

The V and J genes are TRBV7-2 and TRBJ2-3, with unresolved D. The V end was cut by 1 base, the J end by 1 base, with 9 bases between. This CDR3 comprises 15 residues. The germline gives CDR1 SGHTA, CDR2 FQGNSA. CDR3 DNA: TGTGCCAGCAGCTTAGGAGGATTACGCACAGATACGCAGTATTTT. It yields the protein CASSLGGLRTDTQYF.

The chain joins TRBV2 to TRBJ2-1; D is unclear. This CDR3 is built from 15 residues. With 6 bases removed from V and 0 bases from J, the gap between germline ends came to 12 bases. Germline lookup yields CDR1 SNHLY and CDR2 FYNNEI. The CDR3 DNA follows: TGTGCCAGCAGGCTTCTAAAGAGCTCCTACAATGAGCAGTTCTTC. This encodes CASRLLKSSYNEQFF.

The genes are TRBV7-9 and TRBJ2-2; no definite D call. Trimming shortened V by 2 bases and J by 1 base, and 5 bases separated the two germline ends. From germline, CDR1 is SEHNR and CDR2 FQNEAQ (reference sequence). CDR3 size: 14 residues. The CDR3 spells CASSLHGNTGELFF. The CDR3 DNA follows: TGTGCCAGCAGCTTACACGGGAACACCGGGGAGCTGTTTTTT.

V and J are TRBV7-2 and TRBJ1-2; D is perhaps TRBD1 (6 bases). The germline gives CDR1 SGHTA, CDR2 FQGNSA. V shed 2 bases and J shed 9 bases, with 16 bases lying between them. CDR3 size: 14 residues. The CDR3 nucleotides are TGTGCCAGCAGCTTAATCGCGGGGGCCGAGCGCTACACCTTC. The encoded protein is CASSLIAGAERYTF. Full variable domain (missing parts from reference TRBV7-2 and TRBJ1-2): GAGVSQSPSNKVTEKGKDVELRCDPISGHTALYWYRQSLGQGLEFLIYFQGNSAPDKSGLPSDRFSAERTGGSVSTLTIQRTQQEDSAVYLCASSLIAGAERYTFGSGTRLTVV.

This clone was seen just once. This chain connects TRBV3-1 (or the pseudogene TRBV3-2) to TRBJ2-1, with D maybe TRBD1 (6 bases). Germline-derived CDR1 and CDR2 are LGHDT and YNNKEL (reference sequence). V was cut by 4 bases and J by 2 bases, with 21 bases left in between. The CDR3 is made up of 18 amino acids. CDR3 nucleotide sequence: TGTGCCAGCAGCCGCTTCTTACAGGGCCGTATTACCTACAATGAGCAGTTCTTC. This codes for CASSRFLQGRITYNEQFF.

The V call is TRBV6-1, the J call TRBJ1-1; D might be TRBD1 (6 bases). V lost 2 bases and J lost 1, with 14 bases in between. The germline V gene has CDR1 MNHNS and CDR2 SASEGT. This CDR3 spans 16 amino acids. The CDR3 region is CASSEQPGERNTEAFF. In nucleotides, the CDR3 is TGTGCCAGCAGTGAACAGCCAGGGGAACGGAACACTGAAGCTTTCTTT.

The V gene is TRBV6-5, the J gene TRBJ1-2; D is undetermined. Germline loops: CDR1 MNHEY, CDR2 SVGAGI. CDR3 length equals 13 residues. Trimming stripped 6 bases from V and 5 bases from J, with 13 bases between. The CDR3 here is CASRSTDLYGYTF. In DNA form, the CDR3 reads TGTGCCAGCAGATCTACAGACTTATATGGCTACACCTTC.

The rearrangement uses TRBV5-6 and TRBJ1-2, with a tentative D call TRBD1 (5 bases). V was shortened by 3 bases and J by 5 bases, with 14 bases between the two germline ends. Germline V gene data show CDR1 as SGHDT and CDR2 as YYEEEE. CDR3 size: 14 residues. CDR3 protein: CASSSSGTPYGYTF. The DNA of the CDR3 is TGTGCCAGCAGCTCGTCCGGGACGCCTTATGGCTACACCTTC.

The chain recombines TRBV14 with TRBJ2-4; 9 nucleotides agree with TRBD1. With 4 bases clipped from V and 9 bases from J, the junction kept 7 bases outside the gene matches. The CDR3 extends over 14 amino acids. Per the germline V gene, CDR1 is SGHDN and CDR2 is FVKESK. The CDR3 DNA follows: TGTGCCAGCAGCCCTCCCGGGACAGGGATCATTCAGTACTTC. This sequence encodes CASSPPGTGIIQYF.

The chain uses TRBV5-1 and TRBJ2-5, with TRBD1 identical over 7 bases. CDR1 is SGHRS and CDR2 is YFSETQ in the germline V gene. The CDR3 runs 13 residues. Trimming removed 6 bases from V and 4 bases from J; junction bases left unmatched: 6. The CDR3 DNA reads as TGCGCCAGCACCTTACAGGGGAGAGAGACCCAGTACTTC. Amino acid sequence: CASTLQGRETQYF.

This clone was seen a few times. V and J are TRBV3-1 (or the pseudogene TRBV3-2) and TRBJ1-2; D perhaps matches TRBD1 (5 bases). CDR1 is LGHDT, CDR2 YNNKEL, per germline (reference sequence). Trimming left V 3 bases short and J 5 bases short, with 22 bases between. This CDR3 has 17 amino acids. CDR3 region: CASSHLLYTGRGYGYTF. CDR3 nucleotides: TGTGCCAGCAGCCATCTCCTATACACGGGACGAGGGTATGGCTACACCTTC.

As DNA, the CDR3 is TGCAGCGTTGAAGACGGGACTAGCAGGCGGTACTTC. This translates into CSVEDGTSRRYF. The chain recombines TRBV29-1 with TRBJ2-7; 9 bases map to TRBD2. With 0 bases clipped from V and 12 bases from J, the junction kept 6 bases outside the gene matches. The germline CDR1 and CDR2 sequences are SQVTM and ANQGSEA. The CDR3 loop spans 12 amino acids.